This passage covers 8 T cell receptor beta chains from one sample sequenced in a study of cytomegalovirus exposure and HLA in healthy donors. PCR involved 60 Vbeta and 13 Jbeta primers. Produced via immunoSEQ multiplex PCR; TCRdb's table is partial and in-frame only. The sample includes over 75,000 clones, roughly 80% of them seen just once. The sequenced sample consisted of PBMCs. These receptors were collected from a man in his fifties or sixties in good health and CMV-seropositive.

V is TRBV19 and J is TRBJ2-7; 14 nucleotides match TRBD2. The CDR3 loop spans 17 amino acids. The junction had 6 bases not matched to a gene; V was cut back by 5 bases and J by 0 bases. CDR1 and CDR2 from the germline V gene are LNHDA and SQIVND (reference sequence). Here the CDR3 reads CASSAPGLAGVSYEQYF. CDR3 nucleotide sequence: TGTGCCAGTAGTGCCCCGGGACTAGCGGGAGTCTCCTACGAGCAGTACTTC.

The V and J genes are TRBV4-2 and TRBJ1-5, with 9 nucleotides matching TRBD1. The germline gives CDR1 LGHNA, CDR2 YNFKEQ. The CDR3 has 16 amino acids. Trimming at V came to 1 base and at J to 4 bases, leaving 5 bases not matched to a gene. In DNA, the CDR3 is TGTGCCAGCAGCCAAGCGAGGGACAGGGCTAATCAGCCCCAGCATTTT. Protein product: CASSQARDRANQPQHF.

The J gene is TRBJ1-3, the V gene TRBV18, with D unresolved. Germline loops: CDR1 KGHSH, CDR2 LQKENI. V gave up 2 bases and J gave up 3 bases, with 11 bases separating them. This CDR3 has 15 residues. CDR3 sequence reads: CASSPTSGRGNTIYF. CDR3 DNA: TGTGCCAGCTCACCAACTTCGGGTCGTGGAAACACCATATATTTT.

CDR3 bases: TGTGCCAGCCGTAAACCGGGGGACAGGTACGAGCAGTACTTC. Encoded protein: CASRKPGDRYEQYF. V and J are TRBV19 and TRBJ2-7, with TRBD1 matching over 8 bases. The CDR3 covers 14 residues. From germline, CDR1 is LNHDA and CDR2 SQIVND (reference sequence). V gave up 9 bases and J gave up 4 bases; unmatched junction bases: 11.

This chain joins TRBV10-3 and TRBJ2-3, with TRBD1 as a possible D gene (6 bases). This CDR3 is built from 15 residues. V shed 2 bases and J shed 0 bases, with 9 bases lying between them. Germline CDR1 reads ENHRY; CDR2 reads SYGVKD. The CDR3 nucleotides read TGTGCCATCAGTGAGGACAGGCAAAGCACAGATACGCAGTATTTT. It codes for CAISEDRQSTDTQYF.

The chain employs TRBV19 and TRBJ1-3; TRBD1 matches at 7 bases. Losses at the gene ends were 4 bases for V and 0 bases for J; bases not matched to a gene: 9. Germline V gene sequence: CDR1 LNHDA, CDR2 SQIVND (reference sequence). CDR3 length: 17 residues. The CDR3: CASSKDQGDASGNTIYF. CDR3 nucleotides: TGTGCCAGTAGTAAAGATCAGGGGGACGCCTCTGGAAACACCATATATTTT.

This clone was counted once. The chain has TRBV9 and TRBJ1-1; D is possibly TRBD1 (6 bases). V lost 0 bases to trimming and J lost 11 bases, with 23 bases between them. CDR1 and CDR2 (germline): SGDLS, YYNGEE. The CDR3 consists of 16 residues. The CDR3 sequence is CASSVGGGTSLTGAFF. Here the CDR3 DNA reads TGTGCCAGCAGCGTAGGGGGGGGCACCTCCCTGACGGGGGCTTTCTTT.

V and J are TRBV5-1 and TRBJ1-5; D not resolved. V was trimmed by 0 bases and J by 4 bases, leaving 5 bases between them. The CDR3 contains 13 residues. CDR1 and CDR2 (germline): SGHRS, YFSETQ. As DNA, the CDR3 is TGCGCCAGCAGCTTGGACGCGAATCAGCCCCAGCATTTT. It encodes CASSLDANQPQHF.